This record looks at one TCR beta chain sequence and its context. Authors' methods: Reference gene primer amplification gave nucleated cell count estimates. Profiled with immunoSEQ multiplex PCR; TCRdb holds only in-frame clones, not every one. From that table come the V and J calls and clone size; the DNA was used to work out D and trimming. The sample holds approximately 60,000 clones, about nine tenths seen once. The record originates from a study of blood T cell repertoires in COVID-19. Looking at the study overall: The analysed material was cDNA or gDNA that came from T cells, B-cell-depleted T cells, or PBMCs.

CDR1 is SNHLY, CDR2 FYNNEI, per germline. Trimming removed 7 bases at V and 2 bases at J, with 13 bases between. The CDR3 has 14 amino acids. Sequences were obtained from peripheral blood. This rearrangement joins TRBV2 to TRBJ2-3; D possibly corresponds to TRBD2 (5 bases). The TCR sequence derives from a man aged 45-60 years with active COVID-19. CDR3 residues: CASNWETSTDTQYF. CDR3 DNA sequence: TGTGCCAGCAACTGGGAGACCTCCACAGATACGCAGTATTTT.